Below are 30 T cell receptor beta chains sequenced from a single sample in a study of T cell clonality in common variable immunodeficiency (dated by TCRdb to about 2015). The library was prepared using the immunoSEQ multiplex PCR assay. TCRdb limited this immuneACCESS table to in-frame rearrangements with V and J called. A share of clones is missing; checked studies link under half to unresolved V genes, and the rest is unexplained. In this sample the table shows roughly 40,000 clones, and no singletons are among them. Jointly, the top ten make up about 3% of the sample. Sequenced material: peripheral blood mononuclear cells. These receptors originate from a person aged 18-70 years in good health.

In its sample, this clone was seen many times. The read ends 3 residues early relative to the CDR3; the germline J gene fills the gap. The chain couples TRBV4-2 to TRBJ1-2; 11 nucleotides line up with TRBD1. The CDR3 totals 16 residues. The V segment lost 0 bases and the J segment 5 bases; nucleotides outside the gene matches: 5. Per germline, CDR1 LGHNA and CDR2 YNFKEQ. The CDR3 here is CASSQEGTGGRYGYTF. The sequenced part of the CDR3 DNA is TGTGCCAGCAGCCAAGAGGGGACAGGGGGGCGATATGGC.

This clone was found many times. The read halts 3 residues ahead of the CDR3 end, with the missing end drawn from the germline J gene. The chain combines TRBV14 with TRBJ1-1, with a tentative D call TRBD1 (6 bases). The CDR3 loop spans 17 amino acids. CDR1 and CDR2 (germline): SGHDN, FVKESK. V dropped 4 bases and J dropped 2 bases, with 20 bases sitting between them. This chain's CDR3 is CASSRGLGTTLNTEAFF. The covered CDR3 bases are TGTGCCAGCAGCCGGGGTCTGGGGACAACCTTAAACACTGAA.

This clone occurred many times. The missing CDR3 end, 3 residues past where the read stops, is filled in from the germline J gene. The rearrangement links TRBV18 to TRBJ1-2, with D hard to call. Trimming took off 3 bases at V and 0 bases at J, with 8 bases between the two ends. In germline, CDR1 is KGHSH, CDR2 LQKENI. The CDR3 sequence is 14 residues long. The part of the CDR3 DNA that was read is TGTGCCAGCTCACCCTCGACTACTAACTATGGC. It yields the protein CASSPSTTNYG. The full CDR3 reads CASSPSTTNYGYTF.

This clone was detected a few times. The sequence runs out 3 residues before the end of the CDR3; the remainder is reconstructed from the germline J gene. The chain links TRBV7-9 to TRBJ2-5, with a possible D match to TRBD2 (5 bases). V dropped 7 bases and J dropped 5 bases, with 8 bases sitting between them. The CDR3 covers 11 residues. Germline values: CDR1 SEHNR, CDR2 FQNEAQ (reference sequence). The CDR3 loop reads CASTPGETQYF. CDR3 DNA, as far as it was read: TGTGCCAGCACCCCGGGGGAGACC.

This clone was seen at least ten times. The CDR3 goes on 3 residues after the read ends, and that part is filled in from the germline J gene. This chain links TRBV6-1 with TRBJ2-7, with no clear D. The V gene's germline CDR1 is MNHNS and CDR2 SASEGT. This CDR3 contains 12 residues. Trimming took 1 base from V and 6 from J, leaving 7 bases between them. CDR3 DNA, as far as it was read: TGTGCCAGCAGTGAAGTCGGTAGCGAG. The encoded protein is CASSEVGSE. The entire CDR3 sequence reads CASSEVGSEQYF.

This clone showed up many times. The missing CDR3 end, 3 residues past where the read stops, is filled in from the germline J gene. The J gene is TRBJ2-2, the V gene TRBV7-3, with a possible D match to TRBD1 (5 bases). The V end was cut by 2 bases, the J end by 7 bases, with 11 bases between. This CDR3 has 14 residues. The germline gives CDR1 SGHTA, CDR2 FQGTGA. The sequenced CDR3 bases are TGTGCCAGCAGCTTAGCTAGTCAGGGCGGGGAG. As protein: CASSLASQGGE. The whole CDR3 protein is CASSLASQGGELFF.

The sample holds many counts of this clone. Read data end 3 residues before the CDR3 end; the end is taken from the germline J gene. The rearrangement links TRBV15 to TRBJ1-1; D possibly corresponds to TRBD1 (5 bases). The CDR3 runs to 14 residues. Germline V gene lookup returns CDR1 LNHNV and CDR2 YYDKDF (reference sequence). V gave up 0 bases and J gave up 3 bases, with 8 bases separating them. The CDR3 here is CATSRDREYTEAFF. CDR3 bases read: TGTGCCACCAGCAGAGACAGGGAGTACACTGAA.

This clone was detected ten times or more. The CDR3 goes on 3 residues after the read ends, and that part is filled in from the germline J gene. This chain links TRBV20-1 with TRBJ2-3, with D hard to call. Germline CDR1 and CDR2: DFQATT and SNEGSKA (reference sequence). V dropped 6 bases and J dropped 0 bases, with 7 bases sitting between them. The CDR3 covers 12 residues. The CDR3 DNA, read in part, is TGCAGTGCCGTCCTTAGCACAGATACG. Residues: CSAVLSTDT. The whole CDR3 region reads CSAVLSTDTQYF.

This clone was seen ten or more times. From the germline J gene comes the end of the CDR3, since the read stops 3 residues before it. The rearrangement uses TRBV5-4 and TRBJ2-3, with D uncertain. The V gene's germline CDR1 is SGHNT and CDR2 YYREEE (reference sequence). This CDR3 region has 15 residues. This CDR3 reads CASSLRTSLEETQYF. The DNA read from the CDR3 is TGTGCCAGCAGCTTGCGAACCAGTCTAGAGGAGACG.

This clone was detected ten times or more. The CDR3 extends 3 residues past the end of the read, so its final part is completed from the germline J gene. This chain uses TRBV20-1 with TRBJ1-4; D is unclear. The CDR3 is 15 amino acids. With 1 base removed from V and 5 bases from J, the gap between germline ends came to 14 bases. Germline lookup yields CDR1 DFQATT and CDR2 SNEGSKA (reference sequence). The CDR3 is CSARARLGWNEKLFF. The sequenced CDR3 bases are TGCAGTGCTAGAGCTCGGCTGGGCTGGAATGAAAAA.

The table lists this clone with many counts. The read falls 3 residues short of the CDR3 end, and the missing part is taken from the germline J gene. V and J are TRBV9 and TRBJ2-5, with 10 bases aligning to TRBD2. Germline trimming cut 6 bases from V and 5 bases from J; bases unmatched to any gene: 10. The CDR3 spans 15 residues. Germline assignment: CDR1 SGDLS and CDR2 YYNGEE. CDR3 DNA, as far as it was read: TGTGCCAGCAATTCTCTAGCGGGGGCTGGGGAGACC. It codes for CASNSLAGAGET. In full, the CDR3 reads CASNSLAGAGETQYF.

This clone was observed at least ten times. The read ends 3 residues before the CDR3 terminus; that terminus is restored from the germline J gene. The V call is TRBV7-2, the J call TRBJ1-5, with 9 bases lining up with TRBD1. The CDR3 spans 14 residues. Per germline, CDR1 SGHTA and CDR2 FQGNSA. V was pared by 1 base and J by 7 bases, with 2 bases of the junction left unmatched. The CDR3 loop is CASSLEDRGQPQHF. The DNA read from the CDR3 is TGTGCCAGCAGCTTAGAGGACAGGGGACAGCCC.

This clone has at least ten counts. With the read ending 3 residues before the CDR3 end, the germline J gene is used to fill in that end. V is TRBV5-6 and J is TRBJ2-2; possibly TRBD1 for D (5 bases). Germline CDR1 SGHDT, CDR2 YYEEEE. The length of the CDR3 is 14 residues. CDR3 in amino acids: CASSLRQYNSPLFF. The CDR3 bases that were read are TGTGCCAGCAGCTTGAGACAGTATAATTCACCG.

In its sample, this clone was seen a few times. Coverage ceases 3 residues before the CDR3 finishes, and the germline J gene fills in the end. The chain links TRBV5-1 to TRBJ2-5; possible D gene TRBD1, 5 bases. The germline V and J ends were trimmed by 0 bases and 2 bases, with 11 bases remaining between them. The germline V gene has CDR1 SGHRS and CDR2 YFSETQ. The CDR3 contains 15 residues. The CDR3 is CASSLDLGAQETQYF. Incomplete CDR3 DNA: TGCGCCAGCAGCTTGGACCTAGGGGCTCAAGAGACC.

This clone was recorded many times. The CDR3 is cut off 3 residues early in the read; its end comes from the germline J gene. V gene TRBV6-1 combines with J gene TRBJ1-2; 8 bases are a match to TRBD1. Germline CDR1 is MNHNS and CDR2 is SASEGT. The trim removed 2 bases at V and 4 bases at J, leaving 0 bases unmatched. There are 13 residues in the CDR3. The covered CDR3 bases are TGTGCCAGCAGTGAACAGGGGGCCTATGGC. It translates to CASSEQGAYG. The complete CDR3 reads CASSEQGAYGYTF.

This clone was observed many times. Sequencing ends 3 residues short of the CDR3 end; the germline J gene provides the rest. The chain recombines TRBV20-1 with TRBJ1-5; D gene uncertain. CDR1 DFQATT and CDR2 SNEGSKA come from the germline V gene (reference sequence). The CDR3 runs to 14 residues. V was clipped by 0 bases and J by 2 bases, with 8 bases between them. CDR3 DNA (partial): TGCAGTGCTAGAGATTTCCGGGGCAATCAGCCC. It translates to CSARDFRGNQP. From start to end, the CDR3 is CSARDFRGNQPQHF.

There are many counts of this clone. The read ends 3 residues shy of where the CDR3 ends; the end is completed using the germline J gene. The chain carries TRBV5-1 and TRBJ2-7; D gene ambiguous. The V end was cut by 0 bases, the J end by 0 bases, with 7 bases between. Germline V gene sequence: CDR1 SGHRS, CDR2 YFSETQ. There are 14 residues in the CDR3. This CDR3 is CASSLVRASYEQYF. The sequenced CDR3 bases are TGCGCCAGCAGCTTGGTAAGGGCCTCCTACGAG. Filled out from reference TRBV5-1 and TRBJ2-7, the complete variable domain reads KAGVTQTPRYLIKTRGQQVTLSCSPISGHRSVSWYQQTPGQGLQFLFEYFSETQRNKGNFPGRFSGRQFSNSRSEMNVSTLELGDSALYLCASSLVRASYEQYFGPGTRLTVT.

This clone was counted many times. Read data end 3 residues before the CDR3 end; the end is taken from the germline J gene. The chain has TRBV20-1 and TRBJ2-2; D is perhaps TRBD1 or TRBD2 (5 bases each). The CDR3 consists of 15 residues. From germline, CDR1 is DFQATT and CDR2 SNEGSKA (reference sequence). CDR3 protein: CSAPFEGIPNSPLFF. CDR3 bases read: TGCAGTGCCCCCTTTGAGGGGATTCCTAATTCACCG.

This clone was observed a few times. The read terminates 3 residues before the CDR3 end, so the remaining end is supplied by the germline J gene. The gene calls are TRBV7-8 and TRBJ1-6; maybe TRBD1 (6 bases). The germline CDR1 and CDR2 sequences are SGHVS and FQNEAQ. The CDR3 covers 15 residues. V gave up 1 base and J gave up 10 bases, with 14 bases separating them. CDR3 residues: CASSLDRVSESPLHF. The covered CDR3 bases are TGTGCCAGCAGCTTAGACAGGGTGTCGGAATCACCC. Full variable domain (outside the CDR3, taken from reference TRBV7-8 and TRBJ1-6): GAGVSQSPRYKVAKRGQDVALRCDPISGHVSLFWYQQALGQGPEFLTYFQNEAQLDKSGLPSDRFFAERPEGSVSTLKIQRTQQEDSAVYLCASSLDRVSESPLHFGNGTRLTVT.

This clone occurred many times. The CDR3 end lies 3 residues beyond the end of the read and is filled in from the germline J gene. The rearrangement joins TRBV18 to TRBJ1-5; no clear D. From germline, CDR1 is KGHSH and CDR2 LQKENI. The CDR3 has 14 amino acids. Trimming pared 0 bases from V and 1 base from J, leaving 4 bases between. This chain's CDR3 is CASSPPGSNQPQHF. The part of the CDR3 DNA that was read is TGTGCCAGCTCACCACCAGGGAGCAATCAGCCC. The entire variable domain, with the rest obtained from reference TRBV18 and TRBJ1-5, is as follows: NAGVMQNPRHLVRRRGQEARLRCSPMKGHSHVYWYRQLPEEGLKFMVYLQKENIIDESGMPKERFSAEFPKEGPSILRIQQVVRGDSAAYFCASSPPGSNQPQHFGDGTRLSIL.

This clone was recorded many times. Coverage ceases 3 residues before the CDR3 finishes, and the germline J gene fills in the end. V and J are TRBV20-1 and TRBJ2-1; 12 nucleotides match TRBD2. V shed 5 bases and J 6 bases; nucleotides not matched to a gene: 5. Germline CDR1 is DFQATT and CDR2 is SNEGSKA (reference sequence). The CDR3 is 14 amino acids. The sequenced part of the CDR3 DNA is TGCAGTGCTTTCCCGGGACTAGCGGGCAATGAG. Translating gives CSAFPGLAGNE. The whole CDR3 sequence reads CSAFPGLAGNEQFF.

This clone was seen repeatedly, ten times or more. The read is 3 residues too short to cover the CDR3 end, so that end is filled in from the germline J gene. The chain joins TRBV19 to TRBJ2-5, with 7 bases that match TRBD1. Germline V gene sequence: CDR1 LNHDA, CDR2 SQIVND (reference sequence). V was pared by 1 base and J by 7 bases, with 12 bases of the junction left unmatched. This CDR3 region has 16 residues. The CDR3 DNA, read in part, is TGTGCCAGTAGTATAGCACCTCCGGGACAGCTGGGGACC. It specifies CASSIAPPGQLGT. The full-length CDR3 reads as CASSIAPPGQLGTQYF.

In this sample, this clone turned up many times. The read halts 3 residues ahead of the CDR3 end, with the missing end drawn from the germline J gene. The V gene is TRBV10-1, the J gene TRBJ2-7; maybe TRBD2 (6 bases). There are 13 residues in the CDR3. CDR1 is WNHNN, CDR2 SYGVQD, per germline (reference sequence). Deletions cut 6 bases from V and 5 bases from J, with 14 bases between. CDR3 DNA, as far as it was read: TGCGCCAGCAGCAAAATCCCTAGCGACGAG. This sequence encodes CASSKIPSDE. The whole CDR3 sequence is CASSKIPSDEQYF.

This clone has at least ten counts. From the germline J gene comes the end of the CDR3, since the read stops 3 residues before it. The rearrangement uses TRBV30 and TRBJ1-4, with 10 bases matching TRBD1. CDR3 size: 15 residues. The J segment lost 0 bases and the V segment lost 7 bases, leaving 5 bases of the junction unmatched. Germline-derived CDR1 and CDR2 are GTSNPN and SVGIG (reference sequence). The sequenced CDR3 bases are TGTGCCTTGGGACAGGGGATTGCAACTAATGAAAAA. This translates into CALGQGIATNEK. The whole CDR3 protein is CALGQGIATNEKLFF.

The chain's CDR3 is CSVRGADTQYF. CDR3 DNA (partial): TGCAGCGTTCGGGGGGCAGATACG. This chain links TRBV29-1 with TRBJ2-3; 7 bases are shared with TRBD2. The CDR3 goes on 3 residues after the read ends, and that part is filled in from the germline J gene. V lost 5 bases and J lost 4; bases outside the gene matches: 0. The CDR3 has 11 residues. Germline assignment: CDR1 SQVTM and CDR2 ANQGSEA.

This clone has a count of ten or more. The sequenced fragment ends 3 residues before the CDR3 boundary, so the rest is inferred from the germline J gene. The chain links TRBV12-3 or TRBV12-4 to TRBJ2-1; TRBD2 matches at 11 bases. The CDR3 loop spans 15 amino acids. With 7 bases clipped from V and 7 bases from J, the junction kept 9 bases outside the gene matches. The CDR3 loop reads CASTLRASGRNEQFF. The sequenced CDR3 bases are TGTGCCAGCACACTCCGGGCTAGCGGGAGGAATGAG.

In this sample, this clone turned up many times. The read finishes 3 residues shy of the CDR3 end, and the germline J gene is used to complete it. This chain connects TRBV6-1 to TRBJ1-4; TRBD1 aligns across 9 bases. The germline gives CDR1 MNHNS, CDR2 SASEGT. The CDR3 has 16 amino acids. V lost 2 bases and J lost 5; bases outside the gene matches: 6. The CDR3 loop reads CASSEFMGQGNEKLFF. The CDR3 DNA, read in part, is TGTGCCAGCAGTGAATTTATGGGACAGGGAAATGAAAAA.

At least ten counts were recorded for this clone. The read gets to within 3 residues of the CDR3 end, and the germline J gene fills in the rest. The chain joins TRBV30 to TRBJ2-2, with TRBD2 as a possible D gene (6 bases). V was shortened by 2 bases and J by 4 bases, with 11 bases between the two germline ends. Germline CDR1 is GTSNPN and CDR2 is SVGIG (reference sequence). The CDR3 is 14 amino acids. The CDR3 here is CAWSRRGGTGELFF. Partial CDR3 DNA: TGTGCCTGGAGTAGGAGGGGTGGCACCGGGGAG.

The sample holds many counts of this clone. Read coverage stops 3 residues before the CDR3 terminus; the germline J gene supplies the remainder. V gene TRBV20-1 combines with J gene TRBJ1-2; TRBD1 matches 7 bases. The CDR3 is made up of 15 amino acids. CDR1 DFQATT and CDR2 SNEGSKA come from the germline V gene (reference sequence). The trim removed 6 bases at V and 2 bases at J, leaving 12 bases unmatched. The CDR3 loop is CSAGTDQSYNYGYTF. The part of the CDR3 DNA that was read is TGCAGTGCCGGGACAGATCAAAGCTACAACTATGGC.

This clone was counted at least ten times. Coverage ceases 3 residues before the CDR3 finishes, and the germline J gene fills in the end. The chain links TRBV28 to TRBJ2-7, with 12 bases identical to TRBD2. CDR3 size: 15 residues. V trimming: 5 bases; J trimming: 1 base; junction bases outside the gene matches: 3. The germline V gene encodes CDR1 MDHEN and CDR2 SYDVKM. The part of the CDR3 DNA that was read is TGTGCCAGCAGTCCGACTAGCGGGGGATCCTACGAG. It yields the protein CASSPTSGGSYE. The whole CDR3 reads CASSPTSGGSYEQYF.